One and the same sample provided the 17 T cell receptor beta chains below, sequenced in a study of T cells in Graves' hyperthyroidism and ophthalmopathy. Amplification of TCR beta CDR3 regions used RNA as the template. First-round RT-PCR of the TCR CDR3 relied on the HTBI primer set. TCRdb fed the multiplex PCR reads into MiXCR, producing one record per CDR3 protein. The sample carries roughly 550,000 distinct CDR3 sequences, about 16% recorded once. The sample taken for sequencing was blood. The receptor set was obtained from a woman aged 30 to 39 with Graves' ophthalmopathy.

This clonotype was seen only a few times. This rearrangement joins TRBV6-1 to TRBJ1-4; the D is unclear. V was cut by 6 bases and J by 5 bases, with 13 bases left in between. The CDR3 length is 14 residues. The germline CDR1 and CDR2 sequences are MNHNS and SASEGT. The CDR3 spells CASRRGQFNEKLFF. CDR3 DNA: TGTGCCAGCAGGAGAGGTCAATTCAATGAAAAACTGTTTTTT.

This clonotype was seen at least ten times. This chain connects TRBV4-3 to TRBJ2-5; D unclear. CDR3 size: 16 residues. Germline V gives CDR1 LGHNA, CDR2 YSLEER. Trimming took off 0 bases at V and 3 bases at J, with 14 bases between the two ends. The CDR3 nucleotides read TGCGCCAGCAGCCAAGATTTGGGTCTAGTCGAAGAGACCCAGTACTTC. Translation: CASSQDLGLVEETQYF.

On this clonotype: A much more abundant neighbour one base away suggests this may be a read error. The V call is TRBV7-3, the J call TRBJ2-3; 7 bases align to TRBD1. This CDR3 comprises 14 residues. Per germline, CDR1 SGHTA and CDR2 FQGTGA. DNA for the CDR3: TGTGCCAGCAGCCCCGGGATTGGGACAGATACGCGGTATTTT. Translating gives CASSPGIGTDTRYF.

This clonotype was seen many times. The chain has TRBV6-4 and TRBJ2-1; the match to TRBD2 covers 9 bases. V lost 3 bases and J lost 5; bases outside the gene matches: 5. Germline V gives CDR1 MRHNA, CDR2 SNTAGT. The CDR3 is made up of 15 amino acids. The CDR3 loop is CASSEGLAGNNEQFF. The CDR3 DNA is TGTGCCAGCAGTGAAGGGCTAGCGGGGAACAATGAGCAGTTCTTC.

This clonotype occurred many times. The J gene is TRBJ2-7, the V gene TRBV7-8; a possible D gene is TRBD2 (5 bases). Per germline, CDR1 SGHVS and CDR2 FQNEAQ. This CDR3 comprises 14 residues. V lost 1 base, J lost 1 base, and 8 bases lay in between. CDR3 sequence: CASSLDEGSYEQYF. In DNA, the CDR3 is TGTGCCAGCAGCTTAGACGAGGGTTCCTACGAGCAGTACTTC.

The chain is built from TRBV29-1 and TRBJ1-1; D unresolved. The CDR3 extends over 13 amino acids. With 4 bases removed from V and 1 base from J, the gap between germline ends came to 10 bases. From germline, CDR1 is SQVTM and CDR2 ANQGSEA. Here the CDR3 reads CSVAELPNTEAFF. The DNA of the CDR3 is TGCAGCGTTGCGGAACTACCGAACACTGAAGCTTTCTTT. Full variable domain (outside the CDR3, taken from reference TRBV29-1 and TRBJ1-1): SAVISQKPSRDICQRGTSLTIQCQVDSQVTMMFWYRQQPGQSLTLIATANQGSEATYESGFVIDKFPISRPNLTFSTLTVSNMSPEDSSIYLCSVAELPNTEAFFGQGTRLTVV.

This clonotype was picked up many times. V usage is TRBV7-9 and J usage is TRBJ2-7, with D perhaps given as TRBD1 or TRBD2 (6 bases each). This CDR3 comprises 14 residues. The germline CDR1 and CDR2 sequences are SEHNR and FQNEAQ (reference sequence). Trimming removed 5 bases from V and 3 bases from J, with 14 bases in between. The CDR3 DNA sequence: TGTGCCAGCAGCGCCGGGGGCGGACACTACGAGCAGTACTTC. It specifies CASSAGGGHYEQYF. The whole variable domain, remainder taken from reference TRBV7-9 and TRBJ2-7, is DTGVSQNPRHKITKRGQNVTFRCDPISEHNRLYWYRQTLGQGPEFLTYFQNEAQLEKSRLLSDRFSAERPKGSFSTLEIQRTEQGDSAMYLCASSAGGGHYEQYFGPGTRLTVT.

This clonotype was counted at least ten times. This chain uses TRBV28 with TRBJ2-5; perhaps TRBD1 as D (5 bases). From germline, CDR1 is MDHEN and CDR2 SYDVKM. The CDR3 length is 14 residues. Trimming removed 2 bases at V and 5 bases at J, with 12 bases between. CDR3 residues: CASSLGEKGETQYF. In nucleotides, the CDR3 is TGTGCCAGCAGTTTAGGGGAAAAGGGGGAGACCCAGTACTTC.

This clonotype has at least ten counts. The V and J genes are TRBV29-1 and TRBJ2-3; 15 nucleotides match TRBD2. The ends lost 5 bases at V and 5 bases at J; junction bases unmatched: 17. The CDR3 has 19 amino acids. The germline V gene has CDR1 SQVTM and CDR2 ANQGSEA. This CDR3 reads CSVFEGTSGRTAVGDTQYF. In nucleotides, the CDR3 is TGCAGCGTTTTTGAAGGGACTAGCGGGAGGACCGCGGTTGGAGATACGCAGTATTTT.

This chain connects TRBV20-1 to TRBJ2-7; D possibly corresponds to TRBD2 (5 bases). The germline CDR1 and CDR2 sequences are DFQATT and SNEGSKA (reference sequence). There are 15 residues in the CDR3. The V end lost 3 bases, the J end lost 4 bases, and 19 bases lay between the germline ends. The DNA for the CDR3 is TGCAGTGCTAGTTTCCCGGGAACTTTTCAGTACGAGCAGTACTTC. This gives the protein CSASFPGTFQYEQYF.

This clonotype has just a few counts. Here the CDR3 DNA reads TGTGCCAGCAGTCAAGGGGGGACCGACTATGGCTACACCTTC. Amino acids: CASSQGGTDYGYTF. This chain joins TRBV6-1 and TRBJ1-2, with TRBD1 as a possible D gene (6 bases). V was shortened by 5 bases and J by 3 bases, with 13 bases between the two germline ends. The germline V gene has CDR1 MNHNS and CDR2 SASEGT. The CDR3 runs 14 residues.

The chain links TRBV6-2 or TRBV6-3 to TRBJ2-3; D uncertain. The CDR3 loop spans 13 amino acids. CDR1 is MNHEY, CDR2 SVGEGT, per germline. The V gene lost 5 bases and the J gene lost 9 bases, with 15 bases spanning the gap. CDR3 sequence reads: CASSPQKGATQYF. Here the CDR3 DNA reads TGTGCCAGCAGTCCCCAGAAGGGTGCGACGCAGTATTTT.

J is TRBJ2-5 and V is TRBV5-1; TRBD1 might be the D (5 bases). Trimming left V 1 base short and J 0 bases short, with 10 bases between. The CDR3 is 15 amino acids. Germline CDR1 SGHRS, CDR2 YFSETQ. CDR3: CASSLHTGNQETQYF. As DNA, the CDR3 is TGCGCCAGCAGCTTGCATACAGGAAACCAAGAGACCCAGTACTTC.

This clonotype has ten or more counts. The chain is built from TRBV12-3 or TRBV12-4 and TRBJ1-1; TRBD1 is a possible D gene (5 bases). CDR3 length: 15 residues. V was clipped by 7 bases and J by 4 bases, with 19 bases between them. CDR3: CASNSLGWGSTEAFF. The DNA for the CDR3 is TGTGCCAGCAACTCCCTGGGATGGGGGAGCACTGAAGCTTTCTTT.

This clonotype has a count of ten or more. This rearrangement joins TRBV12-5 to TRBJ2-3; D possibly uses TRBD1 or TRBD2 (5 bases each). This CDR3 region has 15 residues. The germline V gene encodes CDR1 LGHNT and CDR2 FRNRAP. Trimming cost V 4 bases and J 0 bases, with 11 bases left between them. Written as DNA, the CDR3 is TGTGCTAGTGGTTACGGGACGGATAGCACAGATACGCAGTATTTT. This encodes CASGYGTDSTDTQYF.

This clonotype has a count of ten or more. CDR3 protein: CASSPLIQGAEAFF. CDR3 nucleotide sequence: TGTGCCAGCAGCCCATTGATACAGGGGGCTGAAGCTTTCTTT. The gene calls are TRBV11-2 and TRBJ1-1, with TRBD1 matching 8 bases. Per germline, CDR1 SGHAT and CDR2 FQNNGV. This CDR3 has 14 amino acids. With 5 bases clipped from V and 6 bases from J, the junction kept 8 bases outside the gene matches.

This clonotype has more than one count but fewer than ten. V usage is TRBV6-5 and J usage is TRBJ2-3; D possibly matches TRBD1 or TRBD2 (5 bases each). Trimming cost V 2 bases and J 4 bases, with 7 bases left between them. Germline V CDR1 and CDR2: MNHEY, SVGAGI. This CDR3 spans 13 amino acids. This CDR3 reads CASSYMGADTQYF. The CDR3 DNA is TGTGCCAGCAGTTACATGGGGGCAGATACGCAGTATTTT.